These 12 T cell receptor beta chains share one sample of origin, sequenced in a study of T cells in Graves' hyperthyroidism and ophthalmopathy. Regions amplified from RNA transcripts were the TCR beta CDR3 regions. A set of HTBI primers served as the primers for a first-round RT-PCR of the TCR CDR3. TCRdb reprocessed the multiplex PCR reads with MiXCR, giving one entry per CDR3 protein. The table shows 270,000 or so distinct CDR3 sequences, with around a quarter occurring only once. Sample: blood. The receptors were sampled from a man in his forties with Graves' hyperthyroidism that later progressed to Graves' ophthalmopathy.

This clonotype turned up a few times. V is TRBV18 and J is TRBJ2-7, with no clear D. V was clipped by 6 bases and J by 5 bases, with 17 bases between them. The CDR3 loop spans 14 amino acids. Germline loops: CDR1 KGHSH, CDR2 LQKENI. CDR3 nucleotide sequence: TGTGCCAGCTCCCTAAATCTCCGCGTGAACGAGCAGTACTTC. Translating gives CASSLNLRVNEQYF.

This clonotype was observed at least ten times. The V call is TRBV7-9, the J call TRBJ2-5; D unclear. CDR1 is SEHNR, CDR2 FQNEAQ, per germline (reference sequence). The germline V and J ends were trimmed by 1 base and 5 bases, with 5 bases remaining between them. This CDR3 is 12 amino acids long. CDR3 residues: CASSLVPETQYF. CDR3 bases: TGTGCCAGCAGCTTAGTTCCCGAGACCCAGTACTTC.

This clonotype was picked up many times. This chain uses TRBV7-3 with TRBJ2-7; weak D call: TRBD1 (6 bases). The V end was cut by 5 bases, the J end by 2 bases, with 10 bases between. Germline assignment: CDR1 SGHTA and CDR2 FQGTGA. The CDR3 has 13 residues. The CDR3 region is CASSMTGTYEQYF. DNA of the CDR3: TGTGCCAGCAGCATGACAGGCACCTACGAGCAGTACTTC.

The chain carries TRBV19 and TRBJ2-4, with 9 bases lining up with TRBD1. V was clipped by 9 bases and J by 6 bases; unmatched bases: 6. The CDR3 consists of 13 residues. CDR1 is LNHDA and CDR2 is SQIVND in the germline V gene (reference sequence). The CDR3 DNA sequence: TGTGCCAGCACCGAGGACAGGGGAAACATTCAGTACTTC. Protein product: CASTEDRGNIQYF.

J is TRBJ1-2 and V is TRBV6-2 or TRBV6-3, with 7 positions matching TRBD1. The J segment lost 7 bases and the V segment lost 5 bases, leaving 7 bases of the junction unmatched. CDR1 is MNHEY, CDR2 SVGEGT, per germline. The CDR3 runs 13 residues. The CDR3 nucleotides are TGTGCCAGCAGTAACTACAGGGGAATTGGCTACACCTTC. It codes for CASSNYRGIGYTF.

This clonotype has ten or more counts. V usage is TRBV11-2 and J usage is TRBJ2-7; 7 positions agree with TRBD1. The CDR3 extends over 16 amino acids. With 5 bases clipped from V and 4 bases from J, the junction kept 14 bases outside the gene matches. Germline V gives CDR1 SGHAT, CDR2 FQNNGV. CDR3 in DNA: TGTGCCAGCAGCCTCACCCAATGGGACAGAAAATACGAGCAGTACTTC. As protein: CASSLTQWDRKYEQYF. Using reference TRBV11-2 and TRBJ2-7 for the parts outside the CDR3, the full variable domain is EAGVAQSPRYKIIEKRQSVAFWCNPISGHATLYWYQQILGQGPKLLIQFQNNGVVDDSQLPKDRFSAERLKGVDSTLKIQPAKLEDSAVYLCASSLTQWDRKYEQYFGPGTRLTVT.

This clonotype has at least ten counts. This chain connects TRBV3-1 to TRBJ1-1, with 9 bases identical to TRBD1. V was pared by 5 bases and J by 10 bases, with 5 bases of the junction left unmatched. Germline loops: CDR1 LGHDT, CDR2 YNNKEL (reference sequence). CDR3 length equals 12 residues. The CDR3 loop is CASSNRQGGAFF. The CDR3 region has the DNA TGTGCCAGCAGCAATCGACAGGGGGGAGCTTTCTTT.

Many counts were recorded for this clonotype. The rearrangement uses TRBV6-1 and TRBJ2-7; D is unresolved. Germline V CDR1 and CDR2: MNHNS, SASEGT. CDR3 size: 14 residues. The V gene lost 6 bases and the J gene lost 4 bases, with 16 bases spanning the gap. CDR3 protein: CASRGKGYLYEQYF. The CDR3 DNA reads TGTGCCAGCAGGGGTAAGGGTTACCTATACGAGCAGTACTTC.

The chain couples TRBV27 to TRBJ2-5, with 8 positions matching TRBD2. The V gene's germline CDR1 is MNHEY and CDR2 SMNVEV (reference sequence). The trim removed 3 bases at V and 0 bases at J, leaving 9 bases unmatched. The CDR3 consists of 17 residues. The CDR3 region is CASSFSSGEFYQETQYF. Here the CDR3 DNA reads TGTGCCAGCAGTTTCAGTAGCGGGGAGTTTTACCAAGAGACCCAGTACTTC.

In its sample, this clonotype was seen many times. This chain joins TRBV7-8 and TRBJ2-5; 11 bases align to TRBD2. The CDR3 has 16 residues. After removal of 0 bases from V and 2 bases from J, the junction contained 2 bases not matched to a gene. The germline V gene encodes CDR1 SGHVS and CDR2 FQNEAQ. The CDR3 reads CASSLAGLAAQETQYF. The CDR3, as DNA: TGTGCCAGCAGCTTAGCGGGACTAGCGGCACAAGAGACCCAGTACTTC.

The table lists this clonotype with a count of one. The V gene is TRBV6-4, the J gene TRBJ1-5, with D possibly being TRBD1 (5 bases). The germline gives CDR1 MRHNA, CDR2 SNTAGT. The CDR3 spans 15 residues. V was clipped by 5 bases and J by 5 bases, with 16 bases between them. This CDR3 reads CASSLSGSGYQPQHF. Here the CDR3 DNA reads TGTGCCAGCAGTTTAAGCGGGTCAGGGTATCAGCCCCAGCATTTT.

This clonotype was observed a few times. The CDR3 loop reads CASSLEQLGPLEQYF. The DNA of the CDR3 is TGTGCCAGCAGTCTAGAGCAGCTAGGGCCCCTGGAGCAGTACTTC. The chain carries TRBV12-3 or TRBV12-4 and TRBJ2-7; D uncertain. V lost 5 bases and J 7 bases, leaving 21 bases between the germline ends. CDR3 length equals 15 residues.